The source of this T cell receptor (beta chain) is a study of technical replicates of blood from a handful of donors. The method was immunoSEQ multiplex PCR; TCRdb's version includes in-frame clones alone and lacks a portion of them. The table has about 63,000 clones, 85% to 90% seen once. This CDR3 has 15 residues. The J segment lost 3 bases and the V segment lost 0 bases, leaving 3 bases of the junction unmatched. Looked up from germline, CDR1 is SGHRS and CDR2 is YFSETQ. This TCR derives from a human donor in good health. Some clones in this sample may be carry-over from other donors' samples. Material for sequencing was PBMCs. V gene TRBV5-1 combines with J gene TRBJ1-2; 9 nucleotides align to TRBD1. The CDR3 loop reads CASSLGQGVYYGYTF. CDR3 coding DNA: TGCGCCAGCAGCTTGGGACAGGGGGTTTACTATGGCTACACCTTC.